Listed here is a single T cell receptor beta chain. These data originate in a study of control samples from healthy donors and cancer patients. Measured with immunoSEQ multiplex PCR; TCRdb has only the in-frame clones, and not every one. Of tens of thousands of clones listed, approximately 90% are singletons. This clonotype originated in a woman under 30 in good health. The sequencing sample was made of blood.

The CDR3 sequence is CASRTGLADFNTGELFF. The CDR3 nucleotides read TGTGCCAGCAGAACGGGACTAGCGGATTTTAACACCGGGGAGCTGTTTTTT. This chain links TRBV27 with TRBJ2-2, with 11 bases fitting TRBD2. V lost 6 bases to trimming and J lost 2 bases; unmatched junction nucleotides: 8. Germline V gene lookup returns CDR1 MNHEY and CDR2 SMNVEV (reference sequence). The CDR3 runs to 17 residues.